Each of the 2 T cell receptor beta chains below was sequenced from the same sample in a study of immune evolution from preneoplasia to lung adenocarcinoma. Method: immunoSEQ multiplex PCR; TCRdb's copy keeps in-frame clones and lacks some. The sample records more than 3,500 clones, about four fifths being singletons. Source material: FFPE adjacent normal lung tissue. The receptors stem from a person between 65 and 79 years old with lung adenocarcinoma.

The rearrangement joins TRBV9 to TRBJ1-1; tentatively, D is TRBD1 (6 bases). Trimming cost V 1 base and J 6 bases, with 10 bases left between them. CDR3 size: 13 residues. CDR1 and CDR2 from the germline V gene are SGDLS and YYNGEE. The CDR3 sequence is CASSVYQGSEAFF. The DNA for the CDR3 is TGTGCCAGCAGCGTATACCAGGGGTCTGAAGCTTTCTTT. Full variable domain (missing parts from reference TRBV9 and TRBJ1-1): DSGVTQTPKHLITATGQRVTLRCSPRSGDLSVYWYQQSLDQGLQFLIQYYNGEERAKGNILERFSAQQFPDLHSELNLSSLELGDSALYFCASSVYQGSEAFFGQGTRLTVV.

This chain links TRBV30 with TRBJ2-7; no firm D call. CDR3 length: 11 amino acids. V was trimmed by 2 bases and J by 4 bases, leaving 6 bases between them. Germline V lookup: CDR1 GTSNPN, CDR2 SVGIG (reference sequence). The CDR3 DNA sequence: TGTGCCTGGAGTTTGAGGTACGAGCAGTACTTC. Encoded protein: CAWSLRYEQYF.